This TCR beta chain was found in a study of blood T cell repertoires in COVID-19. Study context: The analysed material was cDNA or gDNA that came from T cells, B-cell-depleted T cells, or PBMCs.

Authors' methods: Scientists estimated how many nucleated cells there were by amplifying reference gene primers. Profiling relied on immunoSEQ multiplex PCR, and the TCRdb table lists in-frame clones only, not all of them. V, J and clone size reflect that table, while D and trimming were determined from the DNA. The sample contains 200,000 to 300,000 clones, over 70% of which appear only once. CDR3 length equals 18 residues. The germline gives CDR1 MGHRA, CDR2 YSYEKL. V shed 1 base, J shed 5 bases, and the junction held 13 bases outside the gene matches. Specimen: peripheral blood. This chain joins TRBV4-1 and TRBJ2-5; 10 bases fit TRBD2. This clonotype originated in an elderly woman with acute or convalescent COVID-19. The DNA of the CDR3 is TGCGCCAGCAGCCAAGCAGAAAAAGCGGGAGGGTTCATGGAGACCCAGTACTTC. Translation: CASSQAEKAGGFMETQYF.